The clone carrying this T cell receptor beta chain was recorded at least ten times. Its matching antigen is unknown. 5'RACE primed from the constant segment yielded TCR alpha and TCR beta cDNA libraries bearing sample barcodes and UMIs. TCRdb ran MiXCR on the 5' RACE reads and lists one entry per CDR3 protein. This table has 430,000 or so distinct CDR3 sequences, around 25% appearing once. This entry comes from a study of T-cell memory formation after mild COVID-19. Across the whole study: Each donor largely had its own TCR clusters.

Overall study findings and caveats: The study found contracting CD4+ clones mainly in CM and EM and contracting CD8+ clones in EMRA.

The CDR3 runs to 16 residues. Germline CDR1 is MGHDK and CDR2 is SYGVNS. V lost 2 bases, J lost 4 bases, and 9 bases stayed unmatched. This chain uses TRBV25-1 with TRBJ2-7; 9 bases agree with TRBD2. This sequence originates from an adult woman who had mild COVID-19 (a few samples of this study predate the infection). Cell type and time point are not known. The sample was PBMCs or a T cell subset sorted from them (not recorded which). The CDR3 region has the DNA TGTGCCAGCAGTGAACCCCCAGGCGGGGGGGAGTACGAGCAGTACTTC. Its translation: CASSEPPGGGEYEQYF.